This T cell receptor (beta chain) originates from a study of cytomegalovirus exposure and HLA in healthy donors. Study in general: The roughly 130 validation repertoires used the same platform as the 550 to 800 first-cohort repertoires (as reported by a later analysis).

Repertoires were generated with immunoSEQ multiplex PCR, while TCRdb's copy carries only in-frame clones and drops some. The data show about 56,000 clones, around 90% seen once. Concerning this clone itself: The target antigen is unknown.

General observations from the study: A few CMV-associated chains proved CMV antigen-specific in vitro. The classifier reportedly diagnosed cytomegalovirus status with high specificity and sensitivity. A later analysis found first-cohort TCR clusters tended to co-occur in the 120 or so validation repertoires.

Germline CDR1 MNHNS, CDR2 SASEGT. The V gene end was trimmed by 3 bases and the J gene end by 4 bases; junction bases not matched to a gene: 4. The CDR3 runs to 14 residues. The source material was PBMCs. V is TRBV6-1 and J is TRBJ2-7, with TRBD1 matching over 9 bases. The clonotype originates from a man in his late teens or twenties in good health and CMV-seronegative. CDR3 sequence (DNA): TGTGCCAGCAGTGATCGGACAGGGGCGTACGAGCAGTACTTC. Translation gives CASSDRTGAYEQYF.